This T cell receptor beta chain was captured in a study of T cell responses to AZD1222 COVID-19 vaccine. The germline CDR1 and CDR2 sequences are SGHDT and YYEEEE. The CDR3 sequence is 18 residues long. V lost 5 bases and J lost 6, with 24 bases in between. Here immunoSEQ multiplex PCR was the method, and the copy in TCRdb shows in-frame clones only, minus some. Here the sample spans 150,000 to 180,000 clones, about nine tenths being singletons. The receptor was derived from an adult in good health. The specimen was peripheral blood, collected on day 0 of AZD1222 vaccination. The gene calls are TRBV5-6 and TRBJ2-6; TRBD2 might be the D (5 bases). The CDR3 nucleotides read TGTGCCAGCAGACTTGGACTCCCACTAAGAGGGTTGGCCAACGTCCTGACTTTC. Protein product: CASRLGLPLRGLANVLTF.